Below are 19 T cell receptor beta chains sequenced from a single sample in a study of vaccination and CD4 T cells after COVID-19. Their cognate antigens are unknown. CD4+ T cells that had been cultured provided DNA sequenced with the Oncomine TCR Beta short-read assay. From the PCR reads, TCRdb called clonotypes with MiXCR, one entry per CDR3 protein. Of under 15,000 distinct CDR3 sequences in the sample, 58% were seen once. Treatment noted: roughly 11-day PBMC culture with coronavirus spike peptide pools or control peptides (ViraFEST assay). This specimen was cultured CD4+ T cells from blood, taken after SARS-CoV-2 vaccination. Every receptor here comes from a human donor with COVID-19.

The genes are TRBV2 and TRBJ1-6; D is unclear. The CDR3 runs to 15 residues. V lost 1 base, J lost 5 bases, and 9 bases lay in between. Looked up from germline, CDR1 is SNHLY and CDR2 is FYNNEI. The CDR3, as DNA: TGTGCCAGCAGTGAAGGCAGAATAGATAATTCACCCCTCCACTTT. It is translated as CASSEGRIDNSPLHF.

The chain couples TRBV20-1 to TRBJ1-5, with 7 bases matching TRBD1. Germline V gives CDR1 DFQATT, CDR2 SNEGSKA (reference sequence). The CDR3 covers 14 residues. The V gene end was trimmed by 5 bases and the J gene end by 6 bases; junction bases not matched to a gene: 10. The DNA for the CDR3 is TGCAGTGCTTTACAGGGGAGCGGGGTTCAGCCCCAGCATTTT. This encodes CSALQGSGVQPQHF.

This rearrangement joins TRBV20-1 to TRBJ1-5, with D possibly TRBD1 on 5 matching bases. Germline values: CDR1 DFQATT, CDR2 SNEGSKA (reference sequence). V was shortened by 1 base and J by 0 bases, with 13 bases between the two germline ends. The CDR3 totals 16 residues. CDR3 in DNA: TGCAGTGCTAGAGTTGCGGGACGGAATAGCAATCAGCCCCAGCATTTT. As protein: CSARVAGRNSNQPQHF.

The gene calls are TRBV19 and TRBJ1-1; 9 nucleotides align to TRBD1. The V segment lost 4 bases and the J segment 1 base; nucleotides outside the gene matches: 7. Per the germline V gene, CDR1 is LNHDA and CDR2 is SQIVND (reference sequence). This CDR3 comprises 16 residues. DNA for the CDR3: TGTGCCAGTAGTAGCCTAGACAGGGGGAGGAACACTGAAGCTTTCTTT. Translated: CASSSLDRGRNTEAFF.

By frequency in the sample, this clonotype is large. The chain recombines TRBV7-8 with TRBJ2-3; D remains ambiguous. This CDR3 has 11 residues. Germline assignment: CDR1 SGHVS and CDR2 FQNEAQ. The V end was cut by 6 bases, the J end by 6 bases, with 7 bases between. This CDR3 reads CASSSLDTQYF. The CDR3 nucleotides read TGTGCCAGCAGTTCCCTGGATACGCAGTATTTT.

This sequence joins TRBV27 and TRBJ1-1; 9 positions match TRBD1. Germline CDR1 MNHEY, CDR2 SMNVEV (reference sequence). Trimming at V came to 8 bases and at J to 0 bases, leaving 16 bases not matched to a gene. The length of the CDR3 is 18 residues. CDR3 protein: CASRPGGQGLGLNTEAFF. Here the CDR3 DNA reads TGTGCCAGCCGCCCGGGGGGACAGGGCCTGGGGTTGAACACTGAAGCTTTCTTT.

This clonotype was recorded once. This sequence joins TRBV20-1 and TRBJ2-7; TRBD2 matches at 9 bases. After removal of 3 bases from V and 5 bases from J, the junction contained 8 bases not matched to a gene. This CDR3 is built from 14 residues. Germline loops: CDR1 DFQATT, CDR2 SNEGSKA (reference sequence). The DNA of the CDR3 is TGCAGTGCTAGTTTTGCGGGGGGGCTCGACGAGCAGTACTTC. It codes for CSASFAGGLDEQYF.

Regarding this clonotype: This likely comes from a read error, as the CDR3 has no conserved phenylalanine or tryptophan at its end. The chain carries TRBV20-1 and TRBJ2-5; D is unresolved. Per the germline V gene, CDR1 is DFQATT and CDR2 is SNEGSKA (reference sequence). This CDR3 region has 13 residues. The CDR3 DNA sequence: TGCAGCGGACGGAGTCCGGGCCCGGAGACCCAGTACTGC. It codes for CSGRSPGPETQYC.

V is TRBV6-1 and J is TRBJ2-2; possibly TRBD1 for D (6 bases). Trimming removed 6 bases at V and 5 bases at J, with 16 bases between. The length of the CDR3 is 15 residues. Germline V lookup: CDR1 MNHNS, CDR2 SASEGT. CDR3 DNA sequence: TGTGCCAGCAGAGCAGGACAGCCCGGTACCGGGGAGCTGTTTTTT. It translates to CASRAGQPGTGELFF.

The chain is built from TRBV27 and TRBJ1-2; maybe TRBD1 (6 bases). The V end lost 4 bases, the J end lost 6 bases, and 21 bases lay between the germline ends. The CDR3 is made up of 16 amino acids. CDR1 is MNHEY and CDR2 is SMNVEV in the germline V gene (reference sequence). CDR3 in DNA: TGTGCCAGCAGTTCATACAGGGTCCCTAAGTCGGATGGCTACACCTTC. Its translation: CASSSYRVPKSDGYTF.

This clonotype was recorded a few times. The chain employs TRBV6-1 and TRBJ2-5, with D uncertain. V was cut by 7 bases and J by 3 bases, with 15 bases left in between. This CDR3 is 14 amino acids long. Germline-derived CDR1 and CDR2 are MNHNS and SASEGT. CDR3: CASKLILLKETQYF. In nucleotides, the CDR3 is TGTGCCAGCAAACTAATTCTCCTAAAAGAGACCCAGTACTTC.

V is TRBV15 and J is TRBJ2-5, with a possible D match to TRBD2 (5 bases). Trimming removed 0 bases at V and 5 bases at J, with 7 bases between. This CDR3 is built from 13 residues. Germline CDR1 is LNHNV and CDR2 is YYDKDF (reference sequence). The CDR3: CATSRDPGETQYF. CDR3 bases: TGTGCCACCAGCAGAGATCCGGGGGAGACCCAGTACTTC.

V usage is TRBV4-1 and J usage is TRBJ1-2; 10 bases align to TRBD1. This CDR3 comprises 15 residues. The germline V gene encodes CDR1 MGHRA and CDR2 YSYEKL. Trimming removed 3 bases from V and 9 bases from J; junction bases left unmatched: 10. CDR3 DNA sequence: TGCGCCAGCAGCCAGCTGACAGGGGGCGATGCCAGCTACACCTTC. Translated: CASSQLTGGDASYTF.

J is TRBJ2-3 and V is TRBV6-1; 8 bases match TRBD2. CDR1 and CDR2 (germline): MNHNS, SASEGT. Trimming at V came to 6 bases and at J to 4 bases, leaving 9 bases not matched to a gene. This CDR3 comprises 15 residues. DNA of the CDR3: TGTGCCAGCAGCCCCGCCGCGGGGGGCGCAGATACGCAGTATTTT. Translated, it gives CASSPAAGGADTQYF.

CDR3 protein: CASSEARDEQFF. CDR3 DNA sequence: TGTGCCAGCAGTGAAGCTAGGGATGAGCAGTTCTTC. The genes are TRBV6-1 and TRBJ2-1; D gene uncertain. CDR1 MNHNS and CDR2 SASEGT come from the germline V gene. The V end was cut by 0 bases, the J end by 8 bases, with 5 bases between. The CDR3 runs to 12 residues.

This chain uses TRBV20-1 with TRBJ2-5; 13 bases fit TRBD2. The germline CDR1 and CDR2 sequences are DFQATT and SNEGSKA (reference sequence). V trimming: 6 bases; J trimming: 5 bases; junction bases outside the gene matches: 6. The length of the CDR3 is 14 residues. The CDR3 DNA follows: TGCAGTGCCCCCGGACTAGCGGGGGCGGAGACCCAGTACTTC. Translated: CSAPGLAGAETQYF.

V usage is TRBV19 and J usage is TRBJ1-1, with D unresolved. The CDR3 has 13 amino acids. Germline CDR1 is LNHDA and CDR2 is SQIVND (reference sequence). The V gene lost 8 bases and the J gene lost 0 bases, with 10 bases spanning the gap. The CDR3, as DNA: TGTGCCAGTTCCGAATTCATGAACACTGAAGCTTTCTTT. Protein product: CASSEFMNTEAFF.

The chain links TRBV20-1 to TRBJ2-2; D is unresolved. V was pared by 0 bases and J by 4 bases, with 12 bases between. The CDR3 loop spans 15 amino acids. Germline V gives CDR1 DFQATT, CDR2 SNEGSKA (reference sequence). This CDR3 is CSARESGQPTGELFF. DNA of the CDR3: TGCAGTGCTAGAGAGTCTGGTCAGCCCACCGGGGAGCTGTTTTTT.

The rearrangement uses TRBV20-1 and TRBJ2-5; 8 bases line up with TRBD1. Germline-derived CDR1 and CDR2 are DFQATT and SNEGSKA (reference sequence). CDR3 length: 16 residues. Trimming removed 2 bases from V and 4 bases from J; junction bases left unmatched: 12. In DNA, the CDR3 is TGCAGTGCTAGAAGCGTGCAGGGGGCCAAGGGAGAGACCCAGTACTTC. This encodes CSARSVQGAKGETQYF.